Below, one TCR beta chain is given with its context. The data were taken from a study of early T cells in non-severe SARS-CoV-2 infection. TCRdb used MiXCR to reprocess the 5' RACE reads, holding one entry per CDR3 protein. Of almost 85,000 distinct CDR3 sequences in the sample, 9.5% to 13% are singletons; the top ten hold about 2.7%. The sequenced sample was whole blood. The sequence was collected from an adult who was a healthcare worker with PCR-confirmed SARS-CoV-2 infection or an uninfected control (not recorded which).

CDR3 in amino acids: CASSPIPSGANTGELFF. The CDR3 DNA is TGTGCCAGCAGCCCGATACCTAGCGGGGCGAACACCGGGGAGCTGTTTTTT. This chain uses TRBV7-6 with TRBJ2-2; 9 positions match TRBD2. After removal of 5 bases from V and 0 bases from J, the junction contained 7 bases not matched to a gene. Per germline, CDR1 SGHVS and CDR2 FNYEAQ. CDR3 length: 17 amino acids. The whole variable domain, remainder taken from reference TRBV7-6 and TRBJ2-2, is GAGVSQSPRYKVTKRGQDVALRCDPISGHVSLYWYRQALGQGPEFLTYFNYEAQQDKSGLPNDRFSAERPEGSISTLTIQRTEQRDSAMYRCASSPIPSGANTGELFFGEGSRLTVL.